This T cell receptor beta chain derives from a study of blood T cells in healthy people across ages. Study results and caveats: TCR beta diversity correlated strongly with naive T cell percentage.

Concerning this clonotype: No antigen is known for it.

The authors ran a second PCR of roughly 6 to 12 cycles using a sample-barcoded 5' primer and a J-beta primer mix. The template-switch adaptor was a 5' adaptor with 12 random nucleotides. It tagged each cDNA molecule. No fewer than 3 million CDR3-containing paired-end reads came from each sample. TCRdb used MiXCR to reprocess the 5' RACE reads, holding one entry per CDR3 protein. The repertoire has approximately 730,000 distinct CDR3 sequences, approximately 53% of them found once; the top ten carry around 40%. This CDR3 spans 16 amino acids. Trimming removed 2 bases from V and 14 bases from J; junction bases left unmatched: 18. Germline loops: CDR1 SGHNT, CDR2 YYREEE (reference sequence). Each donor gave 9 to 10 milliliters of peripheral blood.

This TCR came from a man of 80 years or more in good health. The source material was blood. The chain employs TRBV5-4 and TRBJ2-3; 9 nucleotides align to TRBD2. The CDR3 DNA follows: TGTGCCAGCAGCTTATTGCGGGAGGGCCCGGGTAGATACGCGTATTTT. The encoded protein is CASSLLREGPGRYAYF.